This T cell receptor (beta chain) is drawn from a study of a mutant IDH1 vaccine in newly diagnosed glioma. In regard to this clone: The antigen is not known.

Described time point: week 35, safety follow-up. Topical imiquimod accompanied each vaccine dose, which consisted of 300 ug of mutant IDH1 20-mer peptide. New WHO grade 3 or 4 astrocytomas that were IDH1-mutant and ATRX-lost occurred in the donors. Clones were sequenced by immunoSEQ multiplex PCR, and TCRdb holds only the in-frame ones, with some missing. The data contain around 30,000 clones, about 82% of them seen just once; the ten biggest clones take up approximately 3.2%. Germline V gene sequence: CDR1 MNHEY, CDR2 SMNVEV (reference sequence). The CDR3 has 11 residues. The V end lost 4 bases, the J end lost 5 bases, and 5 bases lay between the germline ends. Study-wide points: Pseudoprogression appeared unlinked to shifts in leading peripheral T cell clonotypes. Detectable vaccine-induced immune responses arose in roughly 93% of patients.

The chain recombines TRBV27 with TRBJ1-2, with D hard to call. Sequencing was performed on PBMCs, taken from a glioma patient whose treatment included an IDH1 peptide vaccine. The clonotype originates from a man aged 35-49 years with glioma. Some clones in this sample may be carry-over from other donors' samples. This CDR3 is CASSSGYGYTF. The CDR3 nucleotides are TGTGCCAGCAGTTCAGGTTATGGCTACACCTTC.